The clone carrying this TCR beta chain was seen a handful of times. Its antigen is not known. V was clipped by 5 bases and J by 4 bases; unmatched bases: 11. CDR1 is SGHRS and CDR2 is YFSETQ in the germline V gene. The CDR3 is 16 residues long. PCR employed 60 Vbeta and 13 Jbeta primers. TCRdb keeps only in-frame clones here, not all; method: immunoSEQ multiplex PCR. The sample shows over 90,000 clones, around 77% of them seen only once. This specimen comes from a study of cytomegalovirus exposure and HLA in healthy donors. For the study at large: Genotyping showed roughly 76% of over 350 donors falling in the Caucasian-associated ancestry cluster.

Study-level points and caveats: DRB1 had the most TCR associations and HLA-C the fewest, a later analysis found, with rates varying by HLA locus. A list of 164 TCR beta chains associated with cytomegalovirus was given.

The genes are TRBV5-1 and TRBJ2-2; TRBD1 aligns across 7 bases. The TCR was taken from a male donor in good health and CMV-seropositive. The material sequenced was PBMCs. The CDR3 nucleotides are TGCGCCAGCAGTCCCAGACAGGGCCCCAGCACCGGGGAGCTGTTTTTT. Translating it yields CASSPRQGPSTGELFF.